The rows below give T cell receptor beta chains drawn from one sample of a study of blood T cell repertoires in COVID-19. Data came from immunoSEQ multiplex PCR; TCRdb stores just in-frame clones and leaves some out. The repertoire consists of about 300,000 clones, with over 75% occurring once and the leading ten covering about 4%. The source material was PBMCs or T cells enriched from blood (not recorded which). All receptors come from a young man who had recovered from COVID-19. The CDR3 runs from the conserved cysteine through the conserved F or W. The D gene is left open where the match is weak. Not every row has a clone size; where given, it reads once, few, many or a size class.

>TRBD2|.|TRBJ2-3|14|TRBV5-1
CASRGLAGSDTQYF
TGCGCCAGCAGAGGACTAGCGGGATCAGATACGCAGTATTTT
>.|.|TRBJ2-5|13|TRBV7-6
CASSPTGFETQYF
TGTGCCAGCAGCCCAACAGGGTTCGAGACCCAGTACTTC
>.|.|TRBJ2-1|14|TRBV18
CASSKDSAYNEQFF
TGTGCCAGCTCAAAGGACTCGGCCTACAATGAGCAGTTCTTC
>TRBD1|.|TRBJ2-6|16|TRBV10-1
CASSPTGWPGANVLTF
TGCGCCAGCAGCCCGACAGGGTGGCCTGGGGCCAACGTCCTGACTTTC
>TRBD1|.|TRBJ1-5|18|TRBV4-1
CASSQEGFGQGSGWPQHF
TGCGCCAGCAGCCAAGAGGGATTCGGACAGGGCAGCGGGTGGCCCCAGCATTTT
>TRBD1|.|TRBJ1-2|15|TRBV7-9
CASSLWDRVNYGYTF
TGTGCCAGCAGCTTATGGGACAGGGTGAACTATGGCTACACCTTC
>TRBD2|.|TRBJ2-7|15|TRBV10-2
CASSDGLGGRYEQYF
TGCGCCAGCAGTGATGGACTGGGGGGGAGGTACGAGCAGTACTTC
>.|.|TRBJ2-7|15|TRBV5-1
CASSLVGQGPYEQYF
TGCGCCAGCAGCTTGGTGGGCCAGGGTCCCTACGAGCAGTACTTC
>TRBD1|.|TRBJ2-1|17|TRBV28
CASTTPLRTGPYNEQFF
TGTGCCAGCACCACCCCATTGAGGACAGGACCCTACAATGAGCAGTTCTTC
>TRBD1|.|TRBJ1-5|15|TRBV27
CASSSGTGGIEPQHF
TGTGCCAGCAGTTCCGGGACAGGGGGCATCGAGCCCCAGCATTTT
>TRBD1|.|TRBJ2-2|16|TRBV28
CASSDEDRGVTGELFF
TGTGCCAGCAGTGACGAAGACAGGGGTGTCACCGGGGAGCTGTTTTTT
>TRBD1|.|TRBJ1-6|18|TRBV2
CASRTGTGGIAYNSPLHF
TGTGCCAGCAGGACCGGGACAGGGGGTATCGCCTATAATTCACCCCTCCACTTT
>.|few|TRBJ2-7|15|TRBV18
CASSPETVSSYEQYF
TGTGCCAGCTCACCTGAAACAGTCAGCTCCTACGAGCAGTACTTC
>.|.|TRBJ2-2|16|TRBV28
CASSATVILNTGELFF
TGTGCCAGCAGTGCTACAGTGATTTTGAACACCGGGGAGCTGTTTTTT
>.|once|TRBJ1-1|13|TRBV6-5
CASSFYPNTEAFF
TGTGCCAGCAGTTTCTACCCGAACACTGAAGCTTTCTTT
>TRBD2|.|TRBJ2-7|16|TRBV6-2/TRBV6-3
CASSDHGAGGTYEQYF
TGTGCCAGCAGTGACCACGGGGCGGGGGGGACCTACGAGCAGTACTTC
>TRBD1|.|TRBJ2-1|16|TRBV9
CASSALGTGAAGEQFF
TGTGCCAGCAGCGCCCTCGGGACAGGGGCTGCGGGTGAGCAGTTCTTC
>.|few|TRBJ1-2|14|TRBV7-9
CASSLGGVNYGYTF
TGTGCCAGTTCTTTGGGAGGGGTGAACTATGGCTACACCTTC
>.|.|TRBJ1-2|13|TRBV28
CASSPPGGVAYTF
TGTGCCAGCAGTCCCCCGGGGGGGGTGGCCTACACCTTC
>.|few|TRBJ1-1|16|TRBV11-2
CASSFRTSTTKTEAFF
TGTGCCAGCAGCTTCAGGACTTCCACGACGAAGACTGAAGCTTTCTTT
>.|.|TRBJ1-2|13|TRBV11-2
CASSLEGGYGYTF
TGTGCCAGCAGCTTAGAAGGAGGGTATGGCTACACCTTC
>TRBD1|.|TRBJ1-2|13|TRBV11-2
CASSLGGWTGETF
TGTGCCAGCAGCTTAGGGGGCTGGACAGGGGAAACCTTC
>.|.|TRBJ1-6|14|TRBV6-1
CASSEQGVNSPLHF
TGTGCCAGCAGTGAACAGGGTGTTAATTCACCCCTCCACTTT
>.|.|TRBJ1-1|13|TRBV2
CATDKGVNTEAFF
TGTGCCACCGATAAGGGGGTGAACACTGAAGCTTTCTTT
>TRBD1|few|TRBJ2-7|18|TRBV11-2
CASSLQQPGTGRTYEQYF
TGTGCCAGCAGCTTACAACAACCCGGGACAGGGAGAACCTACGAGCAGTACTTC
>.|.|TRBJ1-3|15|TRBV6-5
CASAPQGVIGNTIYF
TGTGCCAGCGCCCCACAGGGAGTTATTGGAAACACCATATATTTT
>TRBD1|.|TRBJ2-5|16|TRBV13
CAARVSTGPSQETQYF
TGTGCCGCGAGAGTCTCGACAGGGCCCTCTCAAGAGACCCAGTACTTC
>TRBD1|.|TRBJ2-7|19|TRBV5-6
CASSLDTGTGGFITYEQYF
TGTGCCAGCAGCTTGGACACCGGGACAGGGGGCTTTATTACCTACGAGCAGTACTTC
>TRBD1|.|TRBJ2-1|14|TRBV30
CAWDRDRGPNEQFF
TGTGCCTGGGACCGGGACAGGGGACCCAATGAGCAGTTCTTC
>TRBD2|.|TRBJ2-2|16|TRBV24-1
CATSDLTSGNTGELFF
TGTGCCACCAGTGATTTGACTAGCGGGAACACCGGGGAGCTGTTTTTT
>TRBD2|.|TRBJ2-1|14|TRBV6-5
CASRTGRETLEQFF
TGTGCCAGCAGAACGGGGAGGGAGACGCTTGAGCAGTTCTTC
>TRBD2|.|TRBJ2-2|19|TRBV3-1/TRBV3-2
CASSQDPVLAGDEIGELFF
TGTGCCAGCAGCCAAGATCCGGTACTAGCGGGAGACGAAATCGGGGAGCTGTTTTTT
>TRBD1|.|TRBJ2-3|15|TRBV19
CASSGTGANTDTQYF
TGTGCCAGTAGTGGGACAGGGGCGAACACAGATACGCAGTATTTT
>.|.|TRBJ2-3|15|TRBV19
CASSSRGKSGDTQYF
TGTGCCAGTAGCAGCAGGGGAAAGTCAGGAGATACGCAGTATTTT
>.|once|TRBJ2-7|15|TRBV19
CASSPGTRFVYEQYF
TGTGCCAGTAGTCCCGGGACACGTTTTGTCTACGAGCAGTACTTC
>TRBD1|.|TRBJ2-7|18|TRBV5-8
CASRLGQGARWASYEQYF
TGTGCCAGCCGTCTGGGACAGGGGGCGCGGTGGGCCTCCTACGAGCAGTACTTC
>TRBD1|once|TRBJ2-7|18|TRBV5-1
CASSPGQGGGASSYEQYF
TGCGCCAGCAGCCCGGGACAGGGGGGCGGTGCCTCATCCTACGAGCAGTACTTC
>.|once|TRBJ2-4|16|TRBV28
CASSLGGAAAKNIQYF
TGTGCCAGCAGTTTGGGGGGAGCCGCGGCCAAAAACATTCAGTACTTC
>.|.|TRBJ1-2|16|TRBV7-9
CASSLQGASTNYGYTF
TGTGCCAGCAGCTTGCAGGGTGCGTCAACTAACTATGGCTACACCTTC
>TRBD1|.|TRBJ2-3|15|TRBV25-1
CASSLGDRGHDTQYF
TGTGCCAGCAGTCTGGGGGACAGGGGGCACGATACGCAGTATTTT
>.|.|TRBJ1-6|13|TRBV27
CASSRGYNSPLHF
TGTGCCAGCAGTCGCGGATATAATTCACCCCTCCACTTT
>.|.|TRBJ1-1|15|TRBV29-1
CSVVGRKGKNTEAFF
TGCAGCGTTGTTGGGAGAAAGGGTAAGAACACTGAAGCTTTCTTT
>.|.|TRBJ1-4|15|TRBV14
CASSPQGKANEKLFF
TGTGCCAGCAGCCCTCAGGGGAAGGCTAATGAAAAACTGTTTTTT
>.|.|TRBJ1-6|15|TRBV5-4
CASSLVTVHNSPLHF
TGTGCCAGCAGCTTGGTGACAGTCCATAATTCACCCCTCCACTTT
>.|.|TRBJ2-7|15|TRBV11-2
CASSPRQTSSYEQYF
TGTGCCAGCAGCCCTCGACAGACAAGCTCCTACGAGCAGTACTTC
>TRBD1|.|TRBJ2-2|16|TRBV5-6
CASSALDRGYTGELFF
TGTGCCAGCAGCGCCTTAGACAGGGGCTACACCGGGGAGCTGTTTTTT
>TRBD2|.|TRBJ2-2|18|TRBV24-1
CATSDPTRLAGNTGELFF
TGTGCCACCAGTGATCCCACCAGACTAGCGGGAAACACCGGGGAGCTGTTTTTT
>.|.|TRBJ1-3|15|TRBV11-2
CASSLGGYSGNTIYF
TGTGCCAGCAGCTTAGGAGGGTACTCTGGAAACACCATATATTTT
>TRBD1|.|TRBJ2-5|15|TRBV18
CASSPSTGAGETQYF
TGTGCCAGCTCACCATCGACAGGGGCGGGAGAGACCCAGTACTTC
>TRBD1|.|TRBJ2-7|14|TRBV11-2
CASSLVQGAGEQYF
TGTGCCAGCAGCTTAGTTCAGGGGGCAGGCGAGCAGTACTTC
>TRBD1|.|TRBJ2-3|14|TRBV24-1
CATGRGSGTDTQYF
TGTGCCACCGGCAGGGGGAGTGGGACAGATACGCAGTATTTT
>.|.|TRBJ2-2|13|TRBV19
CASKEGWDLELFF
TGTGCCAGCAAGGAGGGTTGGGACCTAGAGCTGTTTTTT
>.|.|TRBJ2-3|15|TRBV19
CASSIGRAYTDTQYF
TGTGCCAGTAGTATAGGCAGGGCCTACACAGATACGCAGTATTTT
>TRBD2|.|TRBJ2-7|14|TRBV7-9
CASSPPSGSYEQYF
TGTGCCAGCAGCCCTCCTAGCGGTTCCTACGAGCAGTACTTC
>TRBD1|.|TRBJ1-1|14|TRBV5-1
CASSPGTGPTEAFF
TGCGCCAGCAGCCCCGGGACAGGGCCCACTGAAGCTTTCTTT
>.|.|TRBJ2-1|13|TRBV5-1
CASSWRGNNEQFF
TGCGCCAGCTCCTGGAGGGGTAACAATGAGCAGTTCTTC
>.|.|TRBJ2-3|12|TRBV18
CASSPDRDTQYF
TGTGCCAGCTCACCCGATAGAGATACGCAGTATTTT
>TRBD1|.|TRBJ1-1|15|TRBV7-8
CASSFRTGSNTEAFF
TGTGCCAGCAGCTTCCGGACAGGGTCGAACACTGAAGCTTTCTTT
>.|.|TRBJ2-7|11|TRBV20-1
CSAEKYYEQYF
TGCAGTGCGGAGAAGTACTACGAGCAGTACTTC
>TRBD1|once|TRBJ2-5|15|TRBV27
CASSSRQGASETQYF
TGTGCCAGCAGTAGTCGACAGGGGGCTTCAGAGACCCAGTACTTC